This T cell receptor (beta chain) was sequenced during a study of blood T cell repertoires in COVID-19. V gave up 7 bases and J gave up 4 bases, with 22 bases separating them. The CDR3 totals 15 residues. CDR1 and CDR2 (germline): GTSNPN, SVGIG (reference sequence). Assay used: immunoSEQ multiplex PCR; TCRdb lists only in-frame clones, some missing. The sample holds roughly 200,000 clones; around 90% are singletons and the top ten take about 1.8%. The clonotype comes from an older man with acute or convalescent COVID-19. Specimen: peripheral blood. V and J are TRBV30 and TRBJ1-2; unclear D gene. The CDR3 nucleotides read TGTGCCTTTCGCACAATTCCGGGAGGCGGCTATGGCTACACCTTC. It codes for CAFRTIPGGGYGYTF.